A single sample gave rise to the 26 T cell receptor beta chains below, sequenced in a study of control samples from healthy donors and cancer patients. Produced via immunoSEQ multiplex PCR; TCRdb's table is partial and in-frame only. The data contain approximately 100,000 clones, over 75% of them singletons. The specimen sequenced was blood. These receptors were obtained from a woman aged 40 to 50 in good health.

The rearrangement uses TRBV20-1 and TRBJ1-5; the D gene is possibly TRBD1 (5 bases). Germline CDR1 DFQATT, CDR2 SNEGSKA (reference sequence). This CDR3 contains 14 residues. Trimming cost V 3 bases and J 9 bases, with 18 bases left between them. CDR3 in amino acids: CSASRGRDGSPQHF. CDR3 nucleotide sequence: TGCAGTGCTAGTCGCGGGAGGGACGGGTCGCCCCAGCATTTT.

The chain recombines TRBV12-3 or TRBV12-4 with TRBJ1-1; no clear D. V shed 1 base and J shed 3 bases, with 3 bases lying between them. The CDR3 contains 12 residues. The CDR3: CASSLEYTEAFF. The CDR3 DNA reads as TGTGCCAGCAGTTTAGAGTACACTGAAGCTTTCTTT.

As DNA, the CDR3 is TGTGCCAGCAGTGCCCAAAGTGATACGCAGTATTTT. Translating gives CASSAQSDTQYF. J is TRBJ2-3 and V is TRBV2; D call uncertain. The CDR3 totals 12 residues. The germline CDR1 and CDR2 sequences are SNHLY and FYNNEI. With 4 bases removed from V and 6 bases from J, the gap between germline ends came to 8 bases.

This chain links TRBV9 with TRBJ2-1; D may correspond to TRBD1 or TRBD2 (5 bases each). V was pared by 3 bases and J by 0 bases, with 13 bases between. CDR1 and CDR2 from the germline V gene are SGDLS and YYNGEE. This CDR3 comprises 16 residues. Here the CDR3 reads CASSGGPQGSYNEQFF. The DNA for the CDR3 is TGTGCCAGCAGCGGGGGACCCCAGGGCTCCTACAATGAGCAGTTCTTC.

The CDR3 is CAWSGGSRAYEQYF. CDR3 DNA sequence: TGTGCCTGGAGTGGGGGAAGCAGAGCCTACGAGCAGTACTTC. The V gene is TRBV30, the J gene TRBJ2-7; D is ambiguous. The V gene lost 1 base and the J gene lost 2 bases, with 12 bases spanning the gap. The CDR3 length is 14 residues. Germline values: CDR1 GTSNPN, CDR2 SVGIG (reference sequence).

The gene calls are TRBV6-5 and TRBJ2-3; a possible D gene is TRBD2 (7 bases). Deletions cut 8 bases from V and 4 bases from J, with 13 bases between. CDR3 length equals 13 residues. Germline V gene lookup returns CDR1 MNHEY and CDR2 SVGAGI. The CDR3 DNA reads TGTGCCAGCTGGGGGGGGGCCCCAGATACGCAGTATTTT. Its protein product is CASWGGAPDTQYF.

This chain uses TRBV19 with TRBJ2-2; TRBD1 is a possible D gene (6 bases). Trimming took off 10 bases at V and 0 bases at J, with 12 bases between the two ends. Per the germline V gene, CDR1 is LNHDA and CDR2 is SQIVND (reference sequence). The CDR3 is 14 amino acids. CDR3 in amino acids: CATSEGANTGELFF. The DNA of the CDR3 is TGTGCCACTTCAGAGGGGGCGAACACCGGGGAGCTGTTTTTT.

This rearrangement joins TRBV6-5 to TRBJ2-7; D ambiguous. The V end was cut by 7 bases, the J end by 0 bases, with 16 bases between. The CDR3 is 15 amino acids. Germline CDR1 is MNHEY and CDR2 is SVGAGI. CDR3 bases: TGTGCCAGCATGGTTAGGGCGTCCAGCTCCTACGAGCAGTACTTC. Translating it yields CASMVRASSSYEQYF.

The J gene is TRBJ2-7, the V gene TRBV27, with a weak D call TRBD1 (6 bases). The CDR3 is 13 amino acids. CDR1 MNHEY and CDR2 SMNVEV come from the germline V gene (reference sequence). Trimming removed 3 bases from V and 5 bases from J, with 11 bases in between. CDR3 nucleotides: TGTGCCAGCAGTTTCAGGGGCCCGAACGAGCAGTACTTC. Translated, it gives CASSFRGPNEQYF.

This chain links TRBV4-3 with TRBJ2-3; D may be TRBD1 (6 bases). CDR3 length equals 17 residues. Germline loops: CDR1 LGHNA, CDR2 YSLEER. V was trimmed by 4 bases and J by 0 bases, leaving 17 bases between them. In nucleotides, the CDR3 is TGCGCCAGCAGCCTCGAAAGCTCAGGGGCTAGCACAGATACGCAGTATTTT. Translating gives CASSLESSGASTDTQYF.

This clone was found once. The chain recombines TRBV2 with TRBJ1-5, with TRBD1 matching 8 bases. The CDR3 has 14 amino acids. J was trimmed by 2 bases and V by 6 bases; bases with no gene match: 3. Per germline, CDR1 SNHLY and CDR2 FYNNEI. The CDR3 is CASRLDRGNQPQHF. CDR3 DNA sequence: TGTGCCAGCAGATTGGACAGGGGCAATCAGCCCCAGCATTTT.

The DNA of the CDR3 is TGTGCCAGCAGTTTCCAGGGGACGGCCACTGAAGCTTTCTTT. The encoded protein is CASSFQGTATEAFF. The chain joins TRBV3-1 (or the pseudogene TRBV3-2) to TRBJ1-1, with D perhaps TRBD1 (6 bases). Per germline, CDR1 LGHDT and CDR2 YNNKEL (reference sequence). Trimming pared 6 bases from V and 4 bases from J, leaving 15 bases between. The CDR3 consists of 14 residues.

This clone turned up a few times. This chain joins TRBV12-3 or TRBV12-4 and TRBJ1-2; D is unresolved. V lost 5 bases to trimming and J lost 8 bases, with 12 bases between them. The CDR3 is 12 amino acids. CDR3 in amino acids: CASSPPSRGYTF. The CDR3 nucleotides are TGTGCCAGCAGTCCTCCATCTAGGGGCTACACCTTC.

The chain uses TRBV5-4 and TRBJ2-5; D is unresolved. The CDR3 runs to 12 residues. The germline CDR1 and CDR2 sequences are SGHNT and YYREEE (reference sequence). V was pared by 3 bases and J by 5 bases, with 8 bases between. For the CDR3, the DNA is TGTGCCAGCAGCTCCCCCTTCGAGACCCAGTACTTC. Translating it yields CASSSPFETQYF.

To note about this clone: Its ends do not fully match the called genes, so a read error is possible. The chain joins TRBV10-3 to TRBJ2-5; 8 bases align to TRBD2. This CDR3 region has 16 residues. In germline, CDR1 is ENHRY, CDR2 SYGVKD. The CDR3 reads CAISEVERGNQEAQYF. CDR3 sequence (DNA): TGTGCCATCAGTGAGGTCGAGCGGGGGAACCAAGAGGCCCAGTACTTC.

V gene TRBV7-9 combines with J gene TRBJ2-7; the match to TRBD1 covers 8 bases. The germline V gene encodes CDR1 SEHNR and CDR2 FQNEAQ (reference sequence). The J segment lost 0 bases and the V segment lost 8 bases, leaving 9 bases of the junction unmatched. This CDR3 is 15 amino acids long. The CDR3, as DNA: TGTGCCAGCGCCACGGACAGGGAGCTCTCCTACGAGCAGTACTTC. This gives the protein CASATDRELSYEQYF.

The chain has TRBV19 and TRBJ2-1; 8 nucleotides align to TRBD2. The CDR3 runs to 16 residues. CDR1 and CDR2 (germline): LNHDA, SQIVND (reference sequence). The J segment lost 4 bases and the V segment lost 1 base, leaving 6 bases of the junction unmatched. Written as DNA, the CDR3 is TGTGCCAGTAGTATAGGGGGGCTAGCGGGTTACAATGAGCAGTTCTTC. Protein product: CASSIGGLAGYNEQFF.

The chain uses TRBV7-9 and TRBJ2-7; D is possibly TRBD1 (5 bases). Germline V gives CDR1 SEHNR, CDR2 FQNEAQ (reference sequence). This CDR3 is built from 16 residues. The V and J ends lost 9 bases and 4 bases respectively, with 25 bases between them. The CDR3 region is CASASQGMITTYEQYF. CDR3 in DNA: TGTGCCAGTGCTAGTCAGGGAATGATAACAACATACGAGCAGTACTTC.

The rearrangement links TRBV13 to TRBJ2-7, with TRBD1 as a possible D gene (5 bases). Per germline, CDR1 PRHDT and CDR2 FYEKMQ (reference sequence). Trimming removed 4 bases at V and 3 bases at J, with 7 bases between. The CDR3 extends over 12 amino acids. The CDR3 sequence is CASSSQGYEQYF. CDR3 bases: TGTGCCAGCAGCTCCCAGGGCTACGAGCAGTACTTC.

The chain uses TRBV2 and TRBJ2-3, with TRBD2 matching 13 bases. Germline assignment: CDR1 SNHLY and CDR2 FYNNEI. J lost 5 bases, V lost 5 bases, and 7 bases had no gene match. The CDR3 length is 16 residues. As DNA, the CDR3 is TGTGCCAGCAGTCCTACTAGCGGGGGGGCCTTAGATACGCAGTATTTT. Its translation: CASSPTSGGALDTQYF.

The J gene is TRBJ2-1, the V gene TRBV3-1 (or the pseudogene TRBV3-2); weak D call: TRBD2 (7 bases). The V end lost 0 bases, the J end lost 2 bases, and 14 bases lay between the germline ends. The CDR3 loop spans 17 amino acids. Germline CDR1 is LGHDT and CDR2 is YNNKEL (reference sequence). In DNA form, the CDR3 reads TGTGCCAGCAGCCAAGATCTTGCGGGGGCCGCCTACAATGAGCAGTTCTTC. As protein: CASSQDLAGAAYNEQFF.

This clone was counted only a few times. The CDR3 DNA sequence: TGCAGTGCTAGAGATTTGGGGGCAGCTTTCTTT. It is translated as CSARDLGAAFF. V gene TRBV20-1 combines with J gene TRBJ1-1; the D gene is possibly TRBD1 (6 bases). This CDR3 region has 11 residues. Germline V gene sequence: CDR1 DFQATT, CDR2 SNEGSKA (reference sequence). Between the trimmed V and J ends, which lost 0 bases and 10 bases, there was a span of 9 bases.

The rearrangement links TRBV2 to TRBJ2-3; D uncertain. V lost 3 bases to trimming and J lost 2 bases, with 6 bases between them. CDR1 is SNHLY and CDR2 is FYNNEI in the germline V gene. CDR3 length: 13 residues. Here the CDR3 reads CASSDQYTDTQYF. CDR3 nucleotides: TGTGCCAGCAGTGACCAGTACACAGATACGCAGTATTTT. Looking up the rest from reference TRBV2 and TRBJ2-3 gives the full variable domain: EPEVTQTPSHQVTQMGQEVILRCVPISNHLYFYWYRQILGQKVEFLVSFYNNEISEKSEIFDDQFSVERPDGSNFTLKIRSTKLEDSAMYFCASSDQYTDTQYFGPGTRLTVL.

This chain joins TRBV12-3 or TRBV12-4 and TRBJ1-2; 7 positions match TRBD1. Unmatched junction bases numbered 3, after V lost 2 bases and J lost 6 bases. The CDR3 is 13 amino acids. CDR3 nucleotides: TGTGCCAGCAGTTTAAACAGGGGAGATGGCTACACCTTC. It yields the protein CASSLNRGDGYTF.

This clone was detected only once. The chain has TRBV19 and TRBJ2-2, with 7 bases that match TRBD1. CDR1 is LNHDA and CDR2 is SQIVND in the germline V gene (reference sequence). With V trimmed by 7 bases and J by 5 bases, 7 bases remained unmatched. The CDR3 loop spans 14 amino acids. The CDR3 DNA reads TGTGCCAGTATGCGGCAGGGGGATACCGGGGAGCTGTTTTTT. This sequence encodes CASMRQGDTGELFF. Full variable domain (rest looked up from reference TRBV19 and TRBJ2-2): DGGITQSPKYLFRKEGQNVTLSCEQNLNHDAMYWYRQDPGQGLRLIYYSQIVNDFQKGDIAEGYSVSREKKESFPLTVTSAQKNPTAFYLCASMRQGDTGELFFGEGSRLTVL.

The V gene is TRBV28, the J gene TRBJ1-2; no clear D gene. V lost 6 bases and J lost 3, with 20 bases in between. The CDR3 has 16 amino acids. The germline gives CDR1 MDHEN, CDR2 SYDVKM. As DNA, the CDR3 is TGTGCCAGCAGCCCCTGGGTGAAAGCTTTGGACTATGGCTACACCTTC. Its protein product is CASSPWVKALDYGYTF.